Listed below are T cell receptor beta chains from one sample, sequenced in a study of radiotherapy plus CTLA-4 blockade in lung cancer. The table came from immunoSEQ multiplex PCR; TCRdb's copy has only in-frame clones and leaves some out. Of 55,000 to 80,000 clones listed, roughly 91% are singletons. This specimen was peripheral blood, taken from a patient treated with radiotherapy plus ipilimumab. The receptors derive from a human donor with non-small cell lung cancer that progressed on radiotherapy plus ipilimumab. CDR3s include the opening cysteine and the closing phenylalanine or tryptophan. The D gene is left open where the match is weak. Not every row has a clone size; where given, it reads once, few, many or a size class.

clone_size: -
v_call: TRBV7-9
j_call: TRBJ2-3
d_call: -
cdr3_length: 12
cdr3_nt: TGTGCCAGCAGCTCTCGCACAGATACGCAGTATTTT
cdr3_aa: CASSSRTDTQYF

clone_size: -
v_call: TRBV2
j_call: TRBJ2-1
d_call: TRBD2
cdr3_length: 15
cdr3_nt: TGTGCCAGCAGTGCGATCGGGACTAGTAATAATGAGCAGTTCTTC
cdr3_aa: CASSAIGTSNNEQFF

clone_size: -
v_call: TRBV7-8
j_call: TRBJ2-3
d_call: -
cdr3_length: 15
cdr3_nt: TGTGCCAGCAGCTTCGGGACTTCCATCACAGATACGCAGTATTTT
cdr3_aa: CASSFGTSITDTQYF

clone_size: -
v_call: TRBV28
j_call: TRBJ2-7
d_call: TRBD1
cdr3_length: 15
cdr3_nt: TGTGCCAGCAGTTTATGGGGACAGGGGGCATACGAGCAGTACTTC
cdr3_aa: CASSLWGQGAYEQYF

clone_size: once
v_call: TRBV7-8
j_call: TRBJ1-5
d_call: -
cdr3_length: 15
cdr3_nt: TGTGCCAGCAGCTTAGGTTCCCCGGGGCGGCAGCCCCAGCATTTT
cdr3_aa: CASSLGSPGRQPQHF

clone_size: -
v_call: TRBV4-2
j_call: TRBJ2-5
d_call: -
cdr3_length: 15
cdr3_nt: TGTGCCAGCAGCCAAGGAGGGGCGCGGGAAGAGACCCAGTACTTC
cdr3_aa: CASSQGGAREETQYF

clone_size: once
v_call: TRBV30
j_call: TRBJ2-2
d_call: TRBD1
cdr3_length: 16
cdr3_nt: TGTGCCTGGGTGAACAAGGGACAGGGTTGGACCGGGGAGCTGTTTTTT
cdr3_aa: CAWVNKGQGWTGELFF

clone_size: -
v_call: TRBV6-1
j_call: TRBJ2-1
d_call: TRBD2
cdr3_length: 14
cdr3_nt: TGTGCCAGCAGTCGGACTAGCGGGGGGGGTGAGCAGTTCTTC
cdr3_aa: CASSRTSGGGEQFF

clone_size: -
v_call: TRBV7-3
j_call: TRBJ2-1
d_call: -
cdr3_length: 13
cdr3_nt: TGTGCCAGCAGCTTCAGGGCTAACAATGAGCAGTTCTTC
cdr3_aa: CASSFRANNEQFF

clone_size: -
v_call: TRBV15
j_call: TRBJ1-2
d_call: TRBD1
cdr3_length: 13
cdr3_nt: TGTGCCACCAGCCCCGGGACAGGTTTTGGCTACACCTTC
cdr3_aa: CATSPGTGFGYTF

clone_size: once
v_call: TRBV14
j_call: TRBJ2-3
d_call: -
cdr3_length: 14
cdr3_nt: TGTGCCAGCAGCCAAGCGGGACCCCAAGATACGCAGTATTTT
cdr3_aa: CASSQAGPQDTQYF

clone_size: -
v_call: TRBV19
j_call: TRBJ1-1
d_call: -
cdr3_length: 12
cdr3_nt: TGTGCCAGTAGTGAACAGGGAGGAGGAGCTTTCTTT
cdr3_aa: CASSEQGGGAFF

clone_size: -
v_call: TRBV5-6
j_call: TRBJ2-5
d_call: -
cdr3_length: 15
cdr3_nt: TGTGCCAGCAGTCAATTGGTTGCGGGGTGGGAGACCCAGTACTTC
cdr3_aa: CASSQLVAGWETQYF

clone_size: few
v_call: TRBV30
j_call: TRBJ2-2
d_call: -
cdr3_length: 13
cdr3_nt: TGTGCCTGGAGTGACAGGGAGGTGGGGGAGCTGTTTTTT
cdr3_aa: CAWSDREVGELFF

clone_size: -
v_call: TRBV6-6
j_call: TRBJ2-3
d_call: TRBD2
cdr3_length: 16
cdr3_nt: TGTGCCAGCCTACCTTTAGCGGGAGCTTCCACAGATACGCAGTATTTT
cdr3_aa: CASLPLAGASTDTQYF

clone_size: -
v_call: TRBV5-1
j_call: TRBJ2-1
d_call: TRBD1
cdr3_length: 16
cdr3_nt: TGCGCCAGCAGCTTCCTACAGGGGTCCTCTTACAATGAGCAGTTCTTC
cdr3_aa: CASSFLQGSSYNEQFF

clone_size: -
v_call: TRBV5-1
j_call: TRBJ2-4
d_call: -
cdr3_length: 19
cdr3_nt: TGCGCCAGCAGCGCTTTACAGGCTAAGGGGCTCCTAGCCAAAAACATTCAGTACTTC
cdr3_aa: CASSALQAKGLLAKNIQYF

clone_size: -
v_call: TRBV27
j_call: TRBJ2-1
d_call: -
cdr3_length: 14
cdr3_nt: TGTGCCAGCAGTTCCCAGCTGTGGGACTATGAGCAGTTCTTC
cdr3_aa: CASSSQLWDYEQFF

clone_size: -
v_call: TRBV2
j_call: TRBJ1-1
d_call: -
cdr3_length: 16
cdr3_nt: TGTGCCATTGAAGGGGGGGCAGGGGACCCGAACACTGAAGCTTTCTTT
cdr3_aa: CAIEGGAGDPNTEAFF